This TCR beta chain originates from a study of CD8 T cells in ankylosing spondylitis. The V segment lost 1 base and the J segment 5 bases; nucleotides outside the gene matches: 15. Germline V gene data show CDR1 as MNHEY and CDR2 as SVGAGI. The CDR3 extends over 19 amino acids. TCRdb passed the 5' RACE reads through MiXCR, listing each CDR3 protein once. This repertoire shows 240,000 or so distinct CDR3 sequences, around 10% found once; its top ten account for around 7%. Details on this clonotype: Antigen unknown.

Study-wide results and caveats: There was reportedly significant enrichment of clones that were disease-linked in matched ankylosing spondylitis synovial fluid.

The sequence was collected from a male donor with ankylosing spondylitis or in good health (not recorded which). This sequence joins TRBV6-5 and TRBJ1-5; 9 nucleotides align to TRBD1. Sequenced input: blood, either unsorted or a sorted T cell fraction (not recorded which). In DNA, the CDR3 is TGTGCCAGCAGTTACTTCTTAATTCCGGGACAGGGTGGCCATCAGCCCCAGCATTTT. Protein product: CASSYFLIPGQGGHQPQHF.